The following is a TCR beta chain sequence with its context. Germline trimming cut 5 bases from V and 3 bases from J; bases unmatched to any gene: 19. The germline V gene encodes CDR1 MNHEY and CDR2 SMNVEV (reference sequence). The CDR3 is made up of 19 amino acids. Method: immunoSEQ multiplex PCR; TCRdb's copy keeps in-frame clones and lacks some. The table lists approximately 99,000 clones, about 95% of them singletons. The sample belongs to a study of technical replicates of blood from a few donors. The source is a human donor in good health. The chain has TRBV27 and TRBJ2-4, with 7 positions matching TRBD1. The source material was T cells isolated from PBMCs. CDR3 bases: TGTGCCAGCAGTCGCCGGACAGGAGATACTGGATGGGGCAAAAACATTCAGTACTTC. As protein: CASSRRTGDTGWGKNIQYF.